This entry features one T cell receptor (beta chain) sequence. What it binds is unknown. This sample is part of a study of beta chain features in type 1 diabetes. Whole-study results and caveats: In comparison with healthy donors, patients had naive, central memory and Treg TCRB repertoires that appeared more similar. Although PCR might favor shorter templates, it would do so equally in patients and controls. Cells expressing TCR highly could be over-represented by cDNA sequencing.

V was shortened by 5 bases and J by 2 bases, with 12 bases between the two germline ends. CDR1 and CDR2 (germline): MGHDK, SYGVNS. This CDR3 spans 14 amino acids. Each of the sorted populations had a purity greater than 95%. Expressed TCRB transcripts were sequenced because the isolated RNA had all been reverse transcribed beforehand. The table came from immunoSEQ multiplex PCR; TCRdb's copy has only in-frame clones and leaves some out. The sample includes 200,000 to 250,000 clones, about 14% of them seen just once. The source material was naive CD4+ T cells from blood. The V gene is TRBV25-1, the J gene TRBJ1-2, with D possibly matching TRBD1 (6 bases). The sequence was collected from a woman between 40 and 50 years old in good health. The CDR3 region has the DNA TGTGCCAGCAGTTGGGGGGGCGCGAACTATGGCTACACCTTC. Amino acid sequence: CASSWGGANYGYTF.